This T cell receptor (beta chain) emerged from a study of T cells after yellow fever vaccination. General study results and limits: Abundant clonotypes from the bulk population could contaminate FACS-sorted repertoires.

The authors made TCR cDNA by 5'RACE template switching, adding a universal primer site and UMIs. One entry per CDR3 protein, called by TCRdb with MiXCR from the 5' RACE reads. The repertoire holds 360,000 or so distinct CDR3 sequences, with around a tenth as singletons. In regard to this clonotype: What it recognizes is unknown.

The input for sequencing was PBMCs, taken on the day of the first yellow fever vaccination. The clonotype originates from a young man who received the YFV17D yellow fever vaccine.

The CDR3 sequence: CASSKRQGGGNEQFF. The DNA for the CDR3 is TGTGCCAGCAGCAAACGACAGGGTGGGGGCAATGAGCAGTTCTTC. V usage is TRBV7-2 and J usage is TRBJ2-1; the match to TRBD1 covers 7 bases. Losses at the gene ends were 5 bases for V and 6 bases for J; bases not matched to a gene: 10. This CDR3 spans 15 amino acids. Germline assignment: CDR1 SGHTA and CDR2 FQGNSA.